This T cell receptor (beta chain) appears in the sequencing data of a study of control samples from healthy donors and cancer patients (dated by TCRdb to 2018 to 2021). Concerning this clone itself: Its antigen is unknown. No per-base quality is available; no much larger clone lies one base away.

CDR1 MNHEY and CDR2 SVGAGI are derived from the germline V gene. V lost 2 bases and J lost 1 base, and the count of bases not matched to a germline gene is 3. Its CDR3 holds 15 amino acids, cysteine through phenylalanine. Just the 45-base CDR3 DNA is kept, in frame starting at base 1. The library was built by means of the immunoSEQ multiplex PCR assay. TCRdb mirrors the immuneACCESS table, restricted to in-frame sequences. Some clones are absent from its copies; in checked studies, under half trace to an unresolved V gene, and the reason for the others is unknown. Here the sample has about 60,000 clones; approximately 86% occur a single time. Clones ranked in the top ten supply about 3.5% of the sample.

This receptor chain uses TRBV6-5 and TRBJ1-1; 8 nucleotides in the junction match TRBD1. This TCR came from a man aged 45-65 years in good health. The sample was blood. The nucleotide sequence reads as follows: TGTGCCAGCAGTTACGGGGGACAGGAGAACACTGAAGCTTTCTTT. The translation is CASSYGGQENTEAFF.